This passage covers 19 T cell receptor beta chains from one sample sequenced in a study of identical twins. In TCRdb, the 5' RACE reads were re-called with MiXCR into one record per CDR3 protein. The sample consists of fewer than 900,000 distinct CDR3 sequences, over 20% of them appearing once. This sample also appeared in a second study, on T cells expressing NK-cell markers.

The material sequenced was PBMCs. The source is a woman younger than 35 in good health.

This sequence joins TRBV3-1 and TRBJ2-7; no definite D call. This CDR3 contains 13 residues. Trimming left V 5 bases short and J 6 bases short, with 14 bases between. Per germline, CDR1 LGHDT and CDR2 YNNKEL (reference sequence). The CDR3 spells CASSSNLKSEQYF. The CDR3 nucleotides read TGTGCCAGCAGCTCGAACCTAAAATCCGAGCAGTACTTC.

The chain combines TRBV20-1 with TRBJ2-1; TRBD1 or TRBD2 may be the D gene (5 bases each). The germline V gene encodes CDR1 DFQATT and CDR2 SNEGSKA (reference sequence). Trimming removed 3 bases from V and 3 bases from J, with 12 bases in between. The CDR3 consists of 14 residues. CDR3 in amino acids: CSASHGAYYNEQFF. CDR3 DNA: TGCAGTGCTAGTCACGGGGCCTACTACAATGAGCAGTTCTTC.

J is TRBJ2-3 and V is TRBV12-3 or TRBV12-4; 7 bases agree with TRBD2. The ends lost 4 bases at V and 0 bases at J; junction bases unmatched: 10. The CDR3 contains 17 residues. The CDR3 nucleotides read TGTGCCAGCAGTTCCCCCAGGGAGGGAAGGAGCACAGATACGCAGTATTTT. This encodes CASSSPREGRSTDTQYF.

The V gene is TRBV5-1, the J gene TRBJ2-7; D call uncertain. Germline V CDR1 and CDR2: SGHRS, YFSETQ. The CDR3 is 14 residues long. Trimming shortened V by 5 bases and J by 2 bases, and 14 bases separated the two germline ends. CDR3 sequence reads: CASSLDSKPYEQYF. The CDR3 nucleotides are TGCGCCAGCAGTCTCGATAGCAAGCCCTACGAGCAGTACTTC.

This clonotype was seen ten or more times. The chain joins TRBV5-1 to TRBJ2-1; the match to TRBD2 covers 9 bases. The CDR3 has 18 amino acids. In germline, CDR1 is SGHRS, CDR2 YFSETQ. V dropped 4 bases and J dropped 0; count of bases not matched to a gene: 11. The CDR3 nucleotides are TGCGCCAGCAGCCCGAAGGGACTAGCACGCAGCTCCTACAATGAGCAGTTCTTC. The encoded protein is CASSPKGLARSSYNEQFF. Based on the CDR3 plus reference TRBV5-1 and TRBJ2-1, the full variable domain is KAGVTQTPRYLIKTRGQQVTLSCSPISGHRSVSWYQQTPGQGLQFLFEYFSETQRNKGNFPGRFSGRQFSNSRSEMNVSTLELGDSALYLCASSPKGLARSSYNEQFFGPGTRLTVL.

Only a few counts were recorded for this clonotype. The J gene is TRBJ2-1, the V gene TRBV5-1, with no clear D. V lost 6 bases, J lost 8 bases, and 15 bases lay in between. This CDR3 is 13 amino acids long. In germline, CDR1 is SGHRS, CDR2 YFSETQ. In DNA form, the CDR3 reads TGCGCCAGCAAAGGACCCTCTATAGATGAGCAGTTCTTC. Translation: CASKGPSIDEQFF.

The genes are TRBV12-3 or TRBV12-4 and TRBJ2-7; tentative D call: TRBD1 (6 bases). With 4 bases removed from V and 4 bases from J, the gap between germline ends came to 14 bases. This CDR3 is 14 amino acids long. CDR3 coding DNA: TGTGCCAGCAGTTCCAGGGGAAGTAGGTACGAGCAGTACTTC. As protein: CASSSRGSRYEQYF.

This clonotype was seen only a few times. This rearrangement joins TRBV5-1 to TRBJ2-3; 7 bases are shared with TRBD2. The CDR3 contains 15 residues. Germline loops: CDR1 SGHRS, CDR2 YFSETQ. The junction had 4 bases not matched to a gene; V was cut back by 3 bases and J by 0 bases. This CDR3 reads CASSSTSISTDTQYF. The CDR3 DNA follows: TGCGCCAGCAGCTCGACTAGCATCAGCACAGATACGCAGTATTTT.

There are many counts of this clonotype. The gene calls are TRBV27 and TRBJ2-7; D remains unclear. V lost 6 bases and J 5 bases, leaving 8 bases between the germline ends. This CDR3 comprises 11 residues. Germline CDR1 MNHEY, CDR2 SMNVEV (reference sequence). The CDR3, as DNA: TGTGCCAGCAGCTCAGGTCACGAGCAGTACTTC. Translated: CASSSGHEQYF.

This clonotype appeared once. A much larger clone lies a single base off, so this may be a read error. This chain connects TRBV10-3 to TRBJ2-1; D remains ambiguous. The CDR3 is 12 amino acids. Germline V gene lookup returns CDR1 ENHRY and CDR2 SYGVKD. The CDR3 spells CAIAMDLNEQSF. For the CDR3, the DNA is TGTGCCATCGCCATGGACCTCAATGAGCAGTCCTTC.

The V gene is TRBV11-2, the J gene TRBJ2-6; 8 bases fit TRBD1. The CDR3 extends over 20 amino acids. In germline, CDR1 is SGHAT, CDR2 FQNNGV. The J segment lost 0 bases and the V segment lost 5 bases, leaving 15 bases of the junction unmatched. CDR3 sequence reads: CASSPDLWTGKSSGANVLTF. The CDR3 bases are TGTGCCAGCAGCCCGGATCTCTGGACAGGGAAAAGCTCTGGGGCCAACGTCCTGACTTTC.

The rearrangement links TRBV4-3 to TRBJ1-1; 7 bases align to TRBD1. The CDR3 has 14 residues. Germline V CDR1 and CDR2: LGHNA, YSLEER. V lost 4 bases and J lost 3; bases outside the gene matches: 5. The CDR3 DNA reads TGCGCCAGCAGCCGTACAGGGGCGGACACTGAAGCTTTCTTT. This gives the protein CASSRTGADTEAFF.

In its sample, this clonotype was seen once. The chain recombines TRBV5-1 with TRBJ2-3; D unresolved. The CDR3 has 14 residues. CDR1 and CDR2 from the germline V gene are SGHRS and YFSETQ. V was shortened by 4 bases and J by 0 bases, with 9 bases between the two germline ends. The CDR3 protein is CASSQLGSTDTQYF. The CDR3, as DNA: TGCGCCAGCAGCCAGCTGGGAAGCACAGATACGCAGTATTTT.

The sample holds a few counts of this clonotype. This chain connects TRBV20-1 to TRBJ1-6; TRBD1 is a possible D gene (6 bases). Trimming pared 4 bases from V and 7 bases from J, leaving 11 bases between. Germline V gene lookup returns CDR1 DFQATT and CDR2 SNEGSKA (reference sequence). The CDR3 sequence is 13 residues long. CDR3 loop: CSATGTTNSPLHF. In DNA, the CDR3 is TGCAGTGCTACCGGGACAACGAATTCACCCCTCCACTTT.

This clonotype has a handful of counts. The CDR3 nucleotides are TGCAGCGTTGGCCCTAGCGGGCCCTACGAGCAGTACTTC. It is translated as CSVGPSGPYEQYF. V is TRBV29-1 and J is TRBJ2-7; 8 nucleotides match TRBD2. The CDR3 length is 13 residues. Germline assignment: CDR1 SQVTM and CDR2 ANQGSEA. The J segment lost 2 bases and the V segment lost 4 bases, leaving 4 bases of the junction unmatched.

This clonotype came up many times. This chain connects TRBV9 to TRBJ2-1, with 9 nucleotides matching TRBD2. Per germline, CDR1 SGDLS and CDR2 YYNGEE. The CDR3 extends over 13 amino acids. Germline trimming cut 0 bases from V and 16 bases from J; bases unmatched to any gene: 8. The CDR3 region has the DNA TGTGCCAGCAGCGTAGGTATTAGCGGGAGTAGTTTCTTC. Translating gives CASSVGISGSSFF.

This clonotype was recorded once. The chain has TRBV20-1 and TRBJ2-2; 7 nucleotides line up with TRBD1. This CDR3 has 17 amino acids. CDR1 is DFQATT and CDR2 is SNEGSKA in the germline V gene (reference sequence). With 0 bases clipped from V and 2 bases from J, the junction kept 9 bases outside the gene matches. The CDR3 DNA sequence: TGCAGTGCTAGAGATCGGATCAGGGGGTCCAACACCGGGGAGCTGTTTTTT. Residues: CSARDRIRGSNTGELFF.

The chain employs TRBV5-1 and TRBJ2-2; the D gene is possibly TRBD1 (5 bases). Germline CDR1 is SGHRS and CDR2 is YFSETQ. Trimming cost V 1 base and J 1 base, with 11 bases left between them. The CDR3 is 16 residues long. The CDR3 spells CASSLSLGVNTGELFF. The CDR3 DNA is TGCGCCAGCAGCTTGTCCCTAGGGGTGAACACCGGGGAGCTGTTTTTT.

This sequence joins TRBV20-1 and TRBJ2-1, with no clear D. The CDR3 length is 13 residues. With 3 bases removed from V and 9 bases from J, the gap between germline ends came to 15 bases. In germline, CDR1 is DFQATT, CDR2 SNEGSKA (reference sequence). The DNA of the CDR3 is TGCAGTGCTAGCGTACCCCTAAAGAGTGAGCAGTTCTTC. Its translation: CSASVPLKSEQFF.